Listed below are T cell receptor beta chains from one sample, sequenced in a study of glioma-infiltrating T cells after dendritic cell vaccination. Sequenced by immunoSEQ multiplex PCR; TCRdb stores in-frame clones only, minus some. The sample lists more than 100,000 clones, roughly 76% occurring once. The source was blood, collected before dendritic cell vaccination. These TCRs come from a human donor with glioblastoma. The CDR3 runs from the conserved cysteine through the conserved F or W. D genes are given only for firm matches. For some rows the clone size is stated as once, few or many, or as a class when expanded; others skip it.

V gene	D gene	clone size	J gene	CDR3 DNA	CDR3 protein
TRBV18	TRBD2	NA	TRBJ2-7	TGTGCCAGCTCACCACTAGCGGGGGGCGACGAGCAGTACTTC	CASSPLAGGDEQYF
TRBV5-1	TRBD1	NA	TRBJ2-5	TGCGCCAGCAGCTTCCAGGGGGCGGTGGAGACCCAGTACTTC	CASSFQGAVETQYF
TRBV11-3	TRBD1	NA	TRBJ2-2	TGTGCCAGCAGCTTAACAGGGACAGGGACCACCGGGGAGCTGTTTTTT	CASSLTGTGTTGELFF
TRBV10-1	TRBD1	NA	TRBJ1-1	TGCGCCAGCAGTGAGTCCCGGGACAGGGACGACACTGAAGCTTTCTTT	CASSESRDRDDTEAFF
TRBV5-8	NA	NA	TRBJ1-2	TGTGCCAGCAGACGACAGGTGTTTTTTGGCTACACCTTC	CASRRQVFFGYTF
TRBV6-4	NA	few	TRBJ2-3	TGTGCCAGCAGTAGACAGGCCACAGATACGCAGTATTTT	CASSRQATDTQYF
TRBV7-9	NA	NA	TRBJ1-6	TGTGCCAGCAGCTCGCGGGACGGTGCTTATAATTCACCCCTCCACTTT	CASSSRDGAYNSPLHF
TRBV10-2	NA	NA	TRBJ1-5	TGCGCCAGCAGTGAGTACAGTCTAAGCAATCAGCCCCAGCATTTT	CASSEYSLSNQPQHF
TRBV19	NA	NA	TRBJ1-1	TGTGCCAGCCGCCAGGGTAGCACTGAAGCTTTCTTT	CASRQGSTEAFF
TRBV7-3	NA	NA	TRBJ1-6	TGTGCCAGCAGCTTTATGGCAGATAATTCACCCCTCCACTTT	CASSFMADNSPLHF
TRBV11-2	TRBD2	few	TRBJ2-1	TGTGCCAGCAGCCCGCGGGGGGGCTCCTACAATGAGCAGTTCTTC	CASSPRGGSYNEQFF
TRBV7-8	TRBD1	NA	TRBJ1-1	TGTGCCAGCAGCTGGGATGGGGACAGACTCATGAACACTGAAGCTTTCTTT	CASSWDGDRLMNTEAFF
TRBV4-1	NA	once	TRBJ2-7	TGCGCCAGCAGCCAAGATATAGGAGGGTACGAGCAGTACTTC	CASSQDIGGYEQYF
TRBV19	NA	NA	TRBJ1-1	TGTGCCAGTAGCTTCCGGGGTCCGAACACTGAAGCTTTCTTT	CASSFRGPNTEAFF